Detailed here is one T cell receptor beta chain. PCR was performed using 60 Vbeta and 13 Jbeta primers. TCRdb's table, derived via immunoSEQ multiplex PCR, lists solely in-frame clones and lacks some. The sample has 95,000 to 150,000 clones, over 60% seen once. The sample comes from a study of cytomegalovirus exposure and HLA in healthy donors. This CDR3 comprises 16 residues. Germline CDR1 is SGHVS and CDR2 is FQNEAQ. Trimming stripped 5 bases from V and 2 bases from J, with 15 bases between. The TCR originated in a woman aged 40-49 years in good health and CMV-seropositive. The rearrangement uses TRBV7-8 and TRBJ2-2, with no clear D. The sequenced sample was PBMCs. The DNA of the CDR3 is TGTGCCAGCAGCCCATTCCGGCAGGTTAACACCGGGGAGCTGTTTTTT. This sequence encodes CASSPFRQVNTGELFF.